This TCR beta chain appears in the sequencing data of a study of blood T cells in healthy people across ages. CDR3 length equals 17 residues. The germline V gene encodes CDR1 DFQATT and CDR2 SNEGSKA (reference sequence). V dropped 1 base and J dropped 6; count of bases not matched to a gene: 16. The second PCR ran roughly 7 to 12 cycles with a sample-barcoded 5' primer and J-beta primers. MiXCR was run by TCRdb on the 5' RACE reads, yielding one entry per CDR3 protein. The sample lists 1.2 million to 1.5 million distinct CDR3 sequences, around 42% occurring once. The sequence was obtained from a woman younger than 30 in good health. The sequencing input was blood. J is TRBJ2-3 and V is TRBV20-1, with TRBD2 identical over 7 bases. CDR3 sequence reads: CSARAGERGGHFDTQYF. The DNA for the CDR3 is TGCAGTGCTAGAGCGGGGGAGCGCGGGGGTCACTTTGATACGCAGTATTTT.